This T cell receptor beta chain is from a study of T cells in Graves' hyperthyroidism and ophthalmopathy. Study-level background: Peripheral blood was acquired at first diagnosis, ahead of any therapy whatsoever.

CDR3 length equals 16 residues. The germline gives CDR1 SGHVS, CDR2 FQNEAQ. Trimming took off 1 base at V and 6 bases at J, with 16 bases between the two ends. Concerning this clonotype itself: Its specificity is not known.

Each person with ophthalmopathy scored at least 3 on the Clinical Activity Score, reached NOSPECS grade 4 or higher, and had been ill under 3 months. Findings and limits, study-wide: Blood shared most expanded thyroid clonotypes above 0.001. A model of 13 V-J pairs discriminated ophthalmopathy from stable hyperthyroidism.

From RNA transcripts, TCR beta CDR3 regions were amplified. HTBI primers were used for first-round RT-PCR of the TCR CDR3. TCRdb redid the calling of the multiplex PCR reads with MiXCR, one entry per CDR3 protein. The repertoire holds hundreds of thousands of distinct CDR3 sequences, with 15% to 20% as singletons. The sequencing input was blood. This receptor was identified in a man in his forties with Graves' ophthalmopathy. The V gene is TRBV7-8, the J gene TRBJ2-1; D not resolved. DNA for the CDR3: TGTGCCAGCAGCTTAGTAAAATCCCCATACGGCAATGAGCAGTTCTTC. Its protein product is CASSLVKSPYGNEQFF.